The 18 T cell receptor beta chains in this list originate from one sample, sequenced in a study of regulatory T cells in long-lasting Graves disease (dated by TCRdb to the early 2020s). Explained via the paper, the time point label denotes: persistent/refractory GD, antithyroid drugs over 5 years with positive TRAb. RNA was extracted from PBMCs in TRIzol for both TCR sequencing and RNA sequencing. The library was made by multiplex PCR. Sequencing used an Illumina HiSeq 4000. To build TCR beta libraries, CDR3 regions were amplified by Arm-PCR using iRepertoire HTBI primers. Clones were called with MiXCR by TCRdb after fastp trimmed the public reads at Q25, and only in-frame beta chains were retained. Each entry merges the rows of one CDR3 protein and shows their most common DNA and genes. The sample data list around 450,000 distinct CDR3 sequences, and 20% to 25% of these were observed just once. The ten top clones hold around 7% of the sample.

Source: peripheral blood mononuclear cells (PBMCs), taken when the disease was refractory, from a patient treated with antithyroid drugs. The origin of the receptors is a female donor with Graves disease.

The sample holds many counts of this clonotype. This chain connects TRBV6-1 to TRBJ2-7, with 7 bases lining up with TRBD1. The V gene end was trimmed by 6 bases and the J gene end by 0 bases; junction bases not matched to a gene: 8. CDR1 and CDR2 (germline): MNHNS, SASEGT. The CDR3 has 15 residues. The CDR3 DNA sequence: TGTGCCAGCAGCAGGGGACAGTCAAGCTCCTACGAGCAGTACTTC. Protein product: CASSRGQSSSYEQYF.

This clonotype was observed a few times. CDR3 sequence (DNA): TGCAGTGCTAGAGATCGGGTAGCGGGGACTGCAGTAGATACGCAGTATTTT. Protein product: CSARDRVAGTAVDTQYF. The J gene is TRBJ2-3, the V gene TRBV20-1, with 8 positions matching TRBD2. Germline assignment: CDR1 DFQATT and CDR2 SNEGSKA (reference sequence). CDR3 size: 17 residues. The V segment lost 0 bases and the J segment 5 bases; nucleotides outside the gene matches: 13.

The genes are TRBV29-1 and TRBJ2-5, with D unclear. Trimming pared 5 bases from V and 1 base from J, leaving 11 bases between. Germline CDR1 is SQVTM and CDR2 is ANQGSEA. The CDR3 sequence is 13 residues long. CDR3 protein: CSVRGRIQETQYF. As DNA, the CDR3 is TGCAGCGTTCGAGGACGGATCCAAGAGACCCAGTACTTC.

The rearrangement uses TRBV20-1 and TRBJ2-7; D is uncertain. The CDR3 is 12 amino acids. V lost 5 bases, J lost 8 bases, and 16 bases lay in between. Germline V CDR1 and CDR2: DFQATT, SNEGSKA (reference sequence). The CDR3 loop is CSAAWGTAQQYF. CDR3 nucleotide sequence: TGCAGTGCTGCGTGGGGAACCGCCCAGCAGTACTTC.

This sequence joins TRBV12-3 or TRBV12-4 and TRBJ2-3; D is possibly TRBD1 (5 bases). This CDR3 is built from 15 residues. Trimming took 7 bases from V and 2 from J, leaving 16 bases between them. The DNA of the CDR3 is TGTGCCAGCAATCCCGGGCCAGGACACACAGATACGCAGTATTTT. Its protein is CASNPGPGHTDTQYF.

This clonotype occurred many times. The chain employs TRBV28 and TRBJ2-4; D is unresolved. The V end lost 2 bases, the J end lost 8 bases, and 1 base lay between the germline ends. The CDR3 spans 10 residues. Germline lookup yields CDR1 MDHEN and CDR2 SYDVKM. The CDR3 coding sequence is TGTGCCAGCAGTTTAGACATTCAGTACTTC. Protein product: CASSLDIQYF.

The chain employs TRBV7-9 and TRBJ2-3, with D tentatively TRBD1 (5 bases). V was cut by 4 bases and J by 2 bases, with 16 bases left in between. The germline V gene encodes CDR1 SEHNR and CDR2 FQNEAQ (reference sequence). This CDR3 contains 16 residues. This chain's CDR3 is CASSSTTGPTTDTQYF. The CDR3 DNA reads TGTGCCAGCAGCTCGACCACAGGCCCCACCACAGATACGCAGTATTTT.

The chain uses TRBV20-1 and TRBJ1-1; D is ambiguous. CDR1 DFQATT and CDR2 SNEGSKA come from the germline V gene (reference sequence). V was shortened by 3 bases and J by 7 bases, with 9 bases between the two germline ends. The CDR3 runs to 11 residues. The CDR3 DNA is TGCAGTGCTAGTCAGACCGATGAAGCTTTCTTT. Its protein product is CSASQTDEAFF.

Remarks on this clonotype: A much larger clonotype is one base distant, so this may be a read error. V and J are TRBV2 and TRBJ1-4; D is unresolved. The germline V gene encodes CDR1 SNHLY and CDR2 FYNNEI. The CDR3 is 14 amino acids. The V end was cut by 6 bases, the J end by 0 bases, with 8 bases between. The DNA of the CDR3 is TGTGCCAGCAGAACCCAGCCAACTAATGAAAAACTGTTTTTT. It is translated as CASRTQPTNEKLFF.

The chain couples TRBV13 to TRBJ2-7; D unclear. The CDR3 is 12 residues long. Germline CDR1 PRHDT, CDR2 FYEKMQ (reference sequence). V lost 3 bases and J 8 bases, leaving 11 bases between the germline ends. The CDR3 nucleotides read TGTGCCAGCAGCTTCGCCGGGTCGCAGCAGTACTTC. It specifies CASSFAGSQQYF.

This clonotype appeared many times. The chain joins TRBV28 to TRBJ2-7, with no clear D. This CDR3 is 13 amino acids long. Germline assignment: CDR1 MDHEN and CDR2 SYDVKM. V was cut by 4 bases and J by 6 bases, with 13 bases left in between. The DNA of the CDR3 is TGTGCCAGCAGTTCCAACGATGTCCCCGAGCAGTACTTC. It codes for CASSSNDVPEQYF.

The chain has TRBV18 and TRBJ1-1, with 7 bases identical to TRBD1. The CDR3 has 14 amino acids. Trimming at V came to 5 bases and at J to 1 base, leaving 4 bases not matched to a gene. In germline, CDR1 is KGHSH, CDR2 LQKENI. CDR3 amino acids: CASSSGGQNTEAFF. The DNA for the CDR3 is TGTGCCAGCTCATCAGGGGGACAGAACACTGAAGCTTTCTTT.

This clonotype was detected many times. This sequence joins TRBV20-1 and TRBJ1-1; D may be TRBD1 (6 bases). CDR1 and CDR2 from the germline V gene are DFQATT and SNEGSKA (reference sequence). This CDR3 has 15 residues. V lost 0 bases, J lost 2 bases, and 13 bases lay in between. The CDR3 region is CSARDLRGPNTEAFF. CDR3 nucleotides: TGCAGTGCTAGAGACCTCAGGGGACCTAACACTGAAGCTTTCTTT.

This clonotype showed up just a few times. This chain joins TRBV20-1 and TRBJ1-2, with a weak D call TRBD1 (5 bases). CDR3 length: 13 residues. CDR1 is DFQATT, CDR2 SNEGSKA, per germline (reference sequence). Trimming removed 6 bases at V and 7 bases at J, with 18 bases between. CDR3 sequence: CSAPQQVRGGYTF. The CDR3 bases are TGCAGTGCGCCGCAACAGGTGCGCGGTGGCTACACCTTC.

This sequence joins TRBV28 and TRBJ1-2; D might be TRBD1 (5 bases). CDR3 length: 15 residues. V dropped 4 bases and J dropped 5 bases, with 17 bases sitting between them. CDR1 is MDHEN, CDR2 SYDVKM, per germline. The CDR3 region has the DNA TGTGCCAGCAGTTCTTGGGGGTCCTTGAGATATGGCTACACCTTC. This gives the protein CASSSWGSLRYGYTF.

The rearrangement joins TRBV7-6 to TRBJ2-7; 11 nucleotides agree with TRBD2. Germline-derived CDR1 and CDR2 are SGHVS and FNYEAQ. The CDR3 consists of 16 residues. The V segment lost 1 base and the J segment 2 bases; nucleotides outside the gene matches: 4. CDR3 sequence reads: CASSLGTSGGTYEQYF. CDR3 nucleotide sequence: TGTGCCAGCAGCTTAGGAACTAGCGGGGGCACCTACGAGCAGTACTTC.

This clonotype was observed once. The CDR3 reads CAWSVWGTGNQPQHF. CDR3 DNA sequence: TGTGCCTGGAGTGTATGGGGTACGGGCAATCAGCCCCAGCATTTT. V is TRBV30 and J is TRBJ1-5; no reliable D call. This CDR3 region has 15 residues. Per the germline V gene, CDR1 is GTSNPN and CDR2 is SVGIG (reference sequence). Trimming removed 0 bases at V and 2 bases at J, with 11 bases between.

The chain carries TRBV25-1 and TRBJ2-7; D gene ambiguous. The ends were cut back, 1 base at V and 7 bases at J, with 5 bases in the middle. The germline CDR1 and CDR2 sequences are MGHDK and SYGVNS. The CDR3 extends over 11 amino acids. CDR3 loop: CASSEWGEQYF. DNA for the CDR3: TGTGCCAGCAGTGAATGGGGAGAGCAGTACTTC.